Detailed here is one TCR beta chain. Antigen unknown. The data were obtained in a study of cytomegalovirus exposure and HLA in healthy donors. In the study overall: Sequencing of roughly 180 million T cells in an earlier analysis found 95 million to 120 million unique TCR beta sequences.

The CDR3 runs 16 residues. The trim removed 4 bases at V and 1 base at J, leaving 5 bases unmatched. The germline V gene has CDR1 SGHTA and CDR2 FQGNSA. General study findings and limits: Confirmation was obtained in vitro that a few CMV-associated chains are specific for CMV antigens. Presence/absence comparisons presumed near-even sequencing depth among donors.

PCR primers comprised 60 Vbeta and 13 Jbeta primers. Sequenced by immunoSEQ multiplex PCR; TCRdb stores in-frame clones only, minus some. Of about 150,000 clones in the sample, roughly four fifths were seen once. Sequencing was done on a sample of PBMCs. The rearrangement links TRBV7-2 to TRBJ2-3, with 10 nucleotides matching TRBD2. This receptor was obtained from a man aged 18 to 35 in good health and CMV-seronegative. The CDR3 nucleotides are TGTGCCAGCAGCTGGGCAGCGGGAGGGGGCACAGATACGCAGTATTTT. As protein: CASSWAAGGGTDTQYF. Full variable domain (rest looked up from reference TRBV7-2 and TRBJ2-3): GAGVSQSPSNKVTEKGKDVELRCDPISGHTALYWYRQSLGQGLEFLIYFQGNSAPDKSGLPSDRFSAERTGGSVSTLTIQRTQQEDSAVYLCASSWAAGGGTDTQYFGPGTRLTVL.